This TCR beta chain comes out of a study of blood T cell repertoires in COVID-19 (dated by TCRdb to 2019 to 2021). Describing the broader study: Samples from collaborators originated in the United States, Italy and Spain and spanned both the acute and convalescent phases of COVID-19. HLA class I and class II types, where available, came from metadata supplied by the sample provider rather than from assay-based typing. Nearly every sample came with metadata listing a de-identified subject ID, COVID-19 status, age in years and sex. Samples were obtained from the ongoing ImmuneRACE study (first 160 participants) and from some 1,300 subjects provided by 6 global collaborators. The material from the prospective study consisted of cDNA or gDNA derived from T cells, B-cell-depleted T cells, or PBMCs. Subjects who had been exposed to COVID-19, were actively infected with it, or had recovered from it provided the deeply sampled blood TCRbeta repertoires that made up the dataset. A freely available public database, intended as a resource for researchers studying the immune response to SARS-CoV-2, is where the repertoires were released.

In the prospective study, participants were 18 to 89 years old, resided in 25 or so geographic areas of the United States, and were enrolled through a virtual design. In the prospective study, cohorts were assigned on the basis of participant-reported clinical history obtained from a screening survey and a study questionnaire. Recovered participants in ImmuneRACE Cohort 3 were defined by two consecutive negative NP/OP PCR tests, clearance by a healthcare professional, or resolution of symptoms. Each participant in the prospective study had whole blood, serum and a nasopharyngeal or oropharyngeal swab collected by mobile phlebotomists. Additional blood draws and questionnaires over an approximately 2-month period could optionally be provided by prospective study participants. Before DNA extraction, prospective study blood samples were shipped either frozen or at room temperature. Its CDR3 holds 14 amino acids, cysteine through phenylalanine. Only the CDR3 portion is preserved as DNA: 42 bases, with reading frame beginning at the first base. In the germline V gene, CDR1 corresponds to SQVTM and CDR2 to ANQGSEA. V sheds 4 bases and J sheds 1 base, leaving 13 bases between their ends.

Broader findings and caveats from the paper: Clinical and demographic metadata were provided uncurated, with the amount varying by source and participant.

TCRbeta CDR3 regions were amplified from genomic DNA using the immunoSEQ Assay, a bias-controlled multiplex PCR. The original methods were these. Nucleated cell counts per sample were estimated from amplification of reference gene primers within the assay. Sequence reads were collapsed and filtered to measure the absolute abundance of every unique TCRbeta CDR3 rearrangement. Productive Simpson clonality was computed per sample as the square root of Simpson's diversity index over productive rearrangements. The immuneACCESS repertoire file appears here via TCRdb, limited to in-frame rearrangements. These files lack a portion of the clones; in checked studies, under half of the deficit traces to unresolved V genes, and the cause of the others is not known. V and J calls and clone size come straight from that table; D and trimming were deduced from the DNA. The sample records fewer than 300,000 clones, 85% to 90% of which are singletons. Clones ranked in the top ten supply around 10% of the sample.

This clone was counted between two and nine times. No cognate antigen has been identified for it. The input lacks base qualities; no much larger clone sits a single base away. The receptor comes from a man aged 40-55 years who had recovered from COVID-19. The specimen sequenced was PBMCs or T cells enriched from blood (not recorded which). The rearranged segments are TRBV29-1 and TRBJ1-1, with TRBD1 perhaps the D gene, on 5 matching bases. The CDR3 region reads CSVGRAKRNTEAFF. At the DNA level, the sequence is TGCAGCGTTGGCAGGGCTAAACGGAACACTGAAGCTTTCTTT. Here the CDR3 is joined to the reference TRBV29-1 and TRBJ1-1 genes, and the full variable domain is: SAVISQKPSRDICQRGTSLTIQCQVDSQVTMMFWYRQQPGQSLTLIATANQGSEATYESGFVIDKFPISRPNLTFSTLTVSNMSPEDSSIYLCSVGRAKRNTEAFFGQGTRLTVV.